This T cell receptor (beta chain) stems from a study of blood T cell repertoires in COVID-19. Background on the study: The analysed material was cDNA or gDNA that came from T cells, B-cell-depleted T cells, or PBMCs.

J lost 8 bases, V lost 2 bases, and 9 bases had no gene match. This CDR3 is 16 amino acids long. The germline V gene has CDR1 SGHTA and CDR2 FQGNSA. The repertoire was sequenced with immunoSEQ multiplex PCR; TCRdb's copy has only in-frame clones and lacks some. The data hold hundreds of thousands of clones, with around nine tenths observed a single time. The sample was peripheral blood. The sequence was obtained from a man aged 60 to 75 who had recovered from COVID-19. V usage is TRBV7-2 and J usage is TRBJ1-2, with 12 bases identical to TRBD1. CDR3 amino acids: CASSLSVRGTGGGYTF. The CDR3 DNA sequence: TGTGCCAGCAGCTTATCAGTTCGGGGGACAGGGGGCGGCTACACCTTC.